The 30 T cell receptor beta chains in this list originate from one sample, sequenced in a study of CD8 T cells in ankylosing spondylitis. TCRdb called the 5' RACE reads again in MiXCR, with one record for every CDR3 protein. The sample includes some 240,000 distinct CDR3 sequences, 15% to 20% of them seen just once. The sequenced material came from blood, either unsorted or a sorted T cell fraction (not recorded which). The receptors shown here come from a male donor with ankylosing spondylitis or in good health (not recorded which).

The rearrangement joins TRBV6-2 or TRBV6-3 to TRBJ2-3; TRBD1 agrees at 10 bases. The CDR3 length is 14 residues. Germline CDR1 reads MNHEY; CDR2 reads SVGEGT. V lost 8 bases and J lost 4; bases outside the gene matches: 6. The CDR3 loop reads CASAGTGDPDTQYF. CDR3 DNA sequence: TGTGCCAGCGCCGGGACAGGGGACCCAGATACGCAGTATTTT.

The chain employs TRBV20-1 and TRBJ1-5; no definite D call. Looked up from germline, CDR1 is DFQATT and CDR2 is SNEGSKA (reference sequence). Trimming cost V 0 bases and J 0 bases, with 12 bases left between them. The CDR3 is 16 amino acids. The CDR3 spells CSAREEMQNSNQPQHF. For the CDR3, the DNA is TGCAGTGCTAGAGAGGAAATGCAAAATAGCAATCAGCCCCAGCATTTT.

Many counts were recorded for this clonotype. The J gene is TRBJ2-7, the V gene TRBV12-3 or TRBV12-4, with D possibly matching TRBD2 (5 bases). CDR3 length: 15 amino acids. Between the trimmed V and J ends, which lost 3 bases and 0 bases, there was a span of 12 bases. This CDR3 reads CASSLRAVSSYEQYF. The CDR3 DNA sequence: TGTGCCAGCAGTTTGAGGGCGGTTAGCTCCTACGAGCAGTACTTC.

The chain carries TRBV20-1 and TRBJ1-1, with D perhaps matching TRBD1 (5 bases). Germline V gives CDR1 DFQATT, CDR2 SNEGSKA (reference sequence). Trimming took off 8 bases at V and 4 bases at J, with 20 bases between the two ends. The length of the CDR3 is 14 residues. In nucleotides, the CDR3 is TGCAGTACGAGCCCGGGGGATCGGACCACTGAAGCTTTCTTT. It specifies CSTSPGDRTTEAFF.

In its sample, this clonotype was seen many times. V usage is TRBV11-2 and J usage is TRBJ2-5, with D unresolved. This CDR3 is built from 13 residues. The V and J ends lost 3 bases and 4 bases respectively, with 9 bases between them. The germline gives CDR1 SGHAT, CDR2 FQNNGV. The CDR3 sequence: CASSFRVGETQYF. For the CDR3, the DNA is TGTGCCAGCAGCTTTCGGGTCGGAGAGACCCAGTACTTC.

This clonotype was found a few times. CDR3: CASSSTLAGVSYNEQFF. CDR3 DNA sequence: TGTGCCAGTAGTTCCACACTAGCGGGAGTTTCCTACAATGAGCAGTTCTTC. The chain carries TRBV19 and TRBJ2-1, with 11 bases that match TRBD2. J lost 1 base, V lost 5 bases, and 7 bases had no gene match. Germline V lookup: CDR1 LNHDA, CDR2 SQIVND (reference sequence). This CDR3 region has 17 residues.

This clonotype occurred many times. The chain joins TRBV6-1 to TRBJ1-3; D not resolved. V lost 3 bases and J 0 bases, leaving 6 bases between the germline ends. The CDR3 is made up of 14 amino acids. Germline assignment: CDR1 MNHNS and CDR2 SASEGT. CDR3 nucleotides: TGTGCCAGCAGTGACTGGGGCTCTGGAAACACCATATATTTT. It translates to CASSDWGSGNTIYF.

The chain uses TRBV2 and TRBJ2-7; tentatively, D is TRBD1 (6 bases). Germline CDR1 is SNHLY and CDR2 is FYNNEI. V was cut by 1 base and J by 1 base, with 11 bases left in between. This CDR3 is built from 15 residues. CDR3 loop: CASSEVGGPSYEQYF. CDR3 coding DNA: TGTGCCAGCAGTGAAGTAGGGGGACCTTCCTACGAGCAGTACTTC.

This clonotype appeared many times. The gene calls are TRBV5-1 and TRBJ2-3; tentatively, D is TRBD1 (6 bases). Germline-derived CDR1 and CDR2 are SGHRS and YFSETQ. With 5 bases removed from V and 1 base from J, the gap between germline ends came to 17 bases. This CDR3 is 16 amino acids long. The CDR3 bases are TGCGCCAGCAGTCCAGGGGTTCAGCGCGGCACAGATACGCAGTATTTT. It is translated as CASSPGVQRGTDTQYF. Based on the CDR3 plus reference TRBV5-1 and TRBJ2-3, the full variable domain is KAGVTQTPRYLIKTRGQQVTLSCSPISGHRSVSWYQQTPGQGLQFLFEYFSETQRNKGNFPGRFSGRQFSNSRSEMNVSTLELGDSALYLCASSPGVQRGTDTQYFGPGTRLTVL.

This clonotype was counted between two and nine times. The V gene is TRBV4-3, the J gene TRBJ2-1, with TRBD2 matching 8 bases. This CDR3 is 14 amino acids long. The V segment lost 0 bases and the J segment 14 bases; nucleotides outside the gene matches: 9. CDR1 is LGHNA and CDR2 is YSLEER in the germline V gene. The CDR3 DNA sequence: TGCGCCAGCAGCCAAGATAGAAGCGGGGGTCTCGAGTTCTTC. This translates into CASSQDRSGGLEFF.

This sequence joins TRBV5-1 and TRBJ1-1, with D unclear. The germline V gene has CDR1 SGHRS and CDR2 YFSETQ. CDR3 size: 14 residues. V was shortened by 1 base and J by 3 bases, with 10 bases between the two germline ends. The CDR3 protein is CASSLFEGDTEAFF. The CDR3 DNA reads as TGCGCCAGCAGCTTGTTTGAGGGCGACACTGAAGCTTTCTTT. The full variable domain, its missing parts supplied by reference TRBV5-1 and TRBJ1-1, is KAGVTQTPRYLIKTRGQQVTLSCSPISGHRSVSWYQQTPGQGLQFLFEYFSETQRNKGNFPGRFSGRQFSNSRSEMNVSTLELGDSALYLCASSLFEGDTEAFFGQGTRLTVV.

The chain couples TRBV19 to TRBJ2-7; 11 bases map to TRBD2. V lost 0 bases, J lost 3 bases, and 4 bases stayed unmatched. Germline-derived CDR1 and CDR2 are LNHDA and SQIVND (reference sequence). This CDR3 spans 16 amino acids. The CDR3 region is CASSIDLTSGSYEQYF. DNA of the CDR3: TGTGCCAGTAGTATAGATCTCACTAGCGGGAGCTACGAGCAGTACTTC.

This clonotype was counted only a few times. This chain uses TRBV7-9 with TRBJ2-3, with 9 bases lining up with TRBD2. After removal of 7 bases from V and 3 bases from J, the junction contained 8 bases not matched to a gene. This CDR3 region has 15 residues. Germline V lookup: CDR1 SEHNR, CDR2 FQNEAQ (reference sequence). CDR3 DNA sequence: TGTGCCAGCAATATGGTGAGCGGGAGGACAGATACGCAGTATTTT. It codes for CASNMVSGRTDTQYF.

This chain uses TRBV7-3 with TRBJ2-7, with TRBD2 matching 11 bases. V trimming: 6 bases; J trimming: 5 bases; junction bases outside the gene matches: 12. CDR1 and CDR2 from the germline V gene are SGHTA and FQGTGA. The CDR3 has 16 residues. As DNA, the CDR3 is TGTGCCAGCAGTCCGGGACTAGCGGCTGGTGTCGACGAGCAGTACTTC. It translates to CASSPGLAAGVDEQYF.

Only a few counts were recorded for this clonotype. This chain connects TRBV12-3 or TRBV12-4 to TRBJ2-3, with a weak D call TRBD1 (6 bases). Trimming stripped 6 bases from V and 0 bases from J, with 13 bases between. The CDR3 consists of 15 residues. This CDR3 is CASSSLTGSTDTQYF. CDR3 bases: TGTGCCAGCAGCTCTCTGACAGGTAGCACAGATACGCAGTATTTT.

This chain joins TRBV6-5 and TRBJ2-7; D is ambiguous. This CDR3 spans 14 amino acids. Germline assignment: CDR1 MNHEY and CDR2 SVGAGI. V lost 0 bases, J lost 0 bases, and 6 bases lay in between. CDR3 nucleotide sequence: TGTGCCAGCAGTTACTCTTCTGGCTCCTACGAGCAGTACTTC. This encodes CASSYSSGSYEQYF.

The V gene is TRBV6-5, the J gene TRBJ2-7, with 12 bases aligning to TRBD2. CDR3 length: 15 amino acids. Germline V gene sequence: CDR1 MNHEY, CDR2 SVGAGI. The V segment lost 4 bases and the J segment 6 bases; nucleotides outside the gene matches: 7. The CDR3 loop reads CASSSRTSGKLEQYF. In DNA, the CDR3 is TGTGCCAGCAGTTCTCGGACTAGCGGGAAACTCGAGCAGTACTTC.

This clonotype has only a few counts. The chain joins TRBV29-1 to TRBJ2-5; a weak D match, TRBD1 (6 bases). The V gene lost 5 bases and the J gene lost 3 bases, with 13 bases spanning the gap. This CDR3 spans 13 amino acids. CDR1 is SQVTM and CDR2 is ANQGSEA in the germline V gene. CDR3 region: CSVFPGAEETQYF. The CDR3 bases are TGCAGCGTTTTCCCAGGGGCGGAAGAGACCCAGTACTTC. The full variable domain, completed using reference TRBV29-1 and TRBJ2-5, is SAVISQKPSRDICQRGTSLTIQCQVDSQVTMMFWYRQQPGQSLTLIATANQGSEATYESGFVIDKFPISRPNLTFSTLTVSNMSPEDSSIYLCSVFPGAEETQYFGPGTRLLVL.

The genes are TRBV11-2 and TRBJ2-7; TRBD2 matches 11 bases. Germline lookup yields CDR1 SGHAT and CDR2 FQNNGV. There are 18 residues in the CDR3. Trimming took 0 bases from V and 0 from J; bases not matched to a gene: 7. The CDR3 sequence: CASSLEGLAEPLSYEQYF. CDR3 bases: TGTGCCAGCAGCTTAGAGGGACTAGCGGAGCCCCTCTCCTACGAGCAGTACTTC.

This clonotype was seen a few times. The chain combines TRBV5-5 with TRBJ2-7, with 9 bases fitting TRBD2. CDR3 length: 15 residues. V gave up 4 bases and J gave up 2 bases; unmatched junction bases: 7. Germline assignment: CDR1 SGHKS and CDR2 YYEKEE (reference sequence). CDR3 nucleotide sequence: TGTGCCAGCAGCCGACCGGGACTAGCCCCCTACGAGCAGTACTTC. This gives the protein CASSRPGLAPYEQYF.

The sample holds a few counts of this clonotype. The V gene is TRBV11-1, the J gene TRBJ2-4, with unresolved D. Germline V lookup: CDR1 SGHAT, CDR2 FQDESV (reference sequence). This CDR3 is 16 amino acids long. The V and J ends lost 5 bases and 2 bases respectively, with 16 bases between them. For the CDR3, the DNA is TGTGCCAGCAGCGGGATGCAAGGCCTTTCCAAAAACATTCAGTACTTC. Protein product: CASSGMQGLSKNIQYF.

This clonotype was seen a few times. The V call is TRBV12-3 or TRBV12-4, the J call TRBJ2-2, with 10 bases identical to TRBD1. CDR3 length equals 15 residues. V was clipped by 10 bases and J by 7 bases; unmatched bases: 12. This CDR3 is CATDEGTGEGGELFF. In nucleotides, the CDR3 is TGTGCCACCGACGAGGGGACAGGGGAGGGCGGGGAGCTGTTTTTT.

In this sample, this clonotype turned up a few times. The gene calls are TRBV4-3 and TRBJ2-3; 9 bases are shared with TRBD2. The CDR3 contains 14 residues. Germline CDR1 is LGHNA and CDR2 is YSLEER. The junction had 0 bases not matched to a gene; V was cut back by 0 bases and J by 5 bases. The CDR3 loop reads CASSQELAGDTQYF. CDR3 coding DNA: TGCGCCAGCAGCCAAGAACTAGCGGGAGATACGCAGTATTTT.

The chain carries TRBV20-1 and TRBJ2-1; no definite D call. V gave up 3 bases and J gave up 2 bases, with 11 bases separating them. This CDR3 contains 14 residues. The germline V gene has CDR1 DFQATT and CDR2 SNEGSKA (reference sequence). In DNA, the CDR3 is TGCAGTGCTAGGGTCGATAGGCCCTACAATGAGCAGTTCTTC. Residues: CSARVDRPYNEQFF.

This chain links TRBV2 with TRBJ2-5, with 12 bases identical to TRBD2. Germline V gene lookup returns CDR1 SNHLY and CDR2 FYNNEI. The CDR3 runs to 18 residues. V lost 2 bases and J lost 5; bases outside the gene matches: 12. The CDR3 spells CASSESPSGRAYMETQYF. CDR3 nucleotides: TGTGCCAGCAGTGAAAGTCCTAGCGGGAGGGCCTACATGGAGACCCAGTACTTC.

J is TRBJ2-3 and V is TRBV11-2, with D possibly TRBD2 on 5 matching bases. The CDR3 spans 14 residues. CDR1 SGHAT and CDR2 FQNNGV come from the germline V gene. The V gene lost 1 base and the J gene lost 6 bases, with 11 bases spanning the gap. The CDR3 DNA reads TGTGCCAGCAGCTTAGGGACTCGGCCCGATACGCAGTATTTT. The encoded protein is CASSLGTRPDTQYF.

There are a few counts of this clonotype. This chain links TRBV9 with TRBJ2-5, with 11 bases lining up with TRBD2. Germline CDR1 reads SGDLS; CDR2 reads YYNGEE. This CDR3 has 16 amino acids. Germline trimming cut 4 bases from V and 5 bases from J; bases unmatched to any gene: 10. CDR3 region: CASSSSTSGSRETQYF. CDR3 bases: TGTGCCAGCAGCTCCTCAACTAGCGGGAGTAGGGAGACCCAGTACTTC.

This clonotype was picked up many times. The CDR3 protein is CASSPRTSGSSYNEQFF. The CDR3 DNA is TGCGCCAGCAGCCCCCGGACTAGCGGGAGCTCCTACAATGAGCAGTTCTTC. The rearrangement uses TRBV4-1 and TRBJ2-1, with 13 bases aligning to TRBD2. The CDR3 is 17 residues long. With 4 bases clipped from V and 0 bases from J, the junction kept 3 bases outside the gene matches. Germline loops: CDR1 MGHRA, CDR2 YSYEKL.

The gene calls are TRBV4-1 and TRBJ1-2; 7 bases match TRBD1. The J segment lost 5 bases and the V segment lost 0 bases, leaving 9 bases of the junction unmatched. CDR3 length: 16 amino acids. Germline lookup yields CDR1 MGHRA and CDR2 YSYEKL. CDR3 in amino acids: CASSQDGAGGAYGYTF. Here the CDR3 DNA reads TGCGCCAGCAGCCAAGATGGGGCAGGGGGAGCATATGGCTACACCTTC.

This clonotype has more than one count but fewer than ten. This chain connects TRBV29-1 to TRBJ2-7; unclear D gene. V shed 3 bases and J shed 4 bases, with 16 bases lying between them. Germline V gives CDR1 SQVTM, CDR2 ANQGSEA. The CDR3 contains 14 residues. The CDR3 DNA sequence: TGCAGCGTTGAGGGGTACCCTGAATCGTACGAGCAGTACTTC. This sequence encodes CSVEGYPESYEQYF.